The 10 T cell receptor beta chains below come from one sample, sequenced in a study of blood T cell repertoires in COVID-19. The protocol was immunoSEQ multiplex PCR, while the TCRdb copy is restricted to in-frame clones and leaves out a portion. The sample has roughly 280,000 clones, around 87% seen once; the top ten hold 3.6%. Sequenced input: peripheral blood. These receptors were collected from a man aged 18 to 30 with active or convalescent COVID-19.

The genes are TRBV18 and TRBJ2-4; D is perhaps TRBD1 (6 bases). The V end lost 4 bases, the J end lost 1 base, and 14 bases lay between the germline ends. Germline CDR1 reads KGHSH; CDR2 reads LQKENI. This CDR3 has 16 amino acids. The CDR3: CASSRWDTGAKNIQYF. The CDR3, as DNA: TGTGCCAGCTCACGATGGGACACCGGGGCCAAAAACATTCAGTACTTC.

The J gene is TRBJ1-3, the V gene TRBV6-1; D gene uncertain. Germline V CDR1 and CDR2: MNHNS, SASEGT. The V and J ends lost 2 bases and 3 bases respectively, with 17 bases between them. The CDR3 is made up of 17 amino acids. The CDR3 loop reads CASSEIGHWAGGNTIYF. The CDR3 DNA follows: TGTGCCAGCAGTGAAATTGGTCATTGGGCAGGTGGAAACACCATATATTTT.

This clone showed up just a few times. The chain links TRBV6-1 to TRBJ2-3; TRBD1 agrees at 10 bases. After removal of 2 bases from V and 4 bases from J, the junction contained 3 bases not matched to a gene. The CDR3 loop spans 15 amino acids. Germline CDR1 MNHNS, CDR2 SASEGT. The CDR3 protein is CASSEKGTGADTQYF. In nucleotides, the CDR3 is TGTGCCAGCAGTGAAAAGGGGACAGGGGCAGATACGCAGTATTTT.

J is TRBJ1-1 and V is TRBV25-1, with D uncertain. The CDR3 runs 15 residues. The germline gives CDR1 MGHDK, CDR2 SYGVNS. Trimming left V 3 bases short and J 4 bases short, with 15 bases between. The CDR3, as DNA: TGTGCCAGCAGTGATCCCCGGGGAGGGCGCACTGAAGCTTTCTTT. This gives the protein CASSDPRGGRTEAFF. The full variable domain, in which reference TRBV25-1 and TRBJ1-1 provide the parts outside the CDR3, is EADIYQTPRYLVIGTGKKITLECSQTMGHDKMYWYQQDPGMELHLIHYSYGVNSTEKGDLSSESTVSRIRTEHFPLTLESARPSHTSQYLCASSDPRGGRTEAFFGQGTRLTVV.

The chain employs TRBV3-1 (or the pseudogene TRBV3-2) and TRBJ2-1; TRBD2 matches at 7 bases. The germline V gene encodes CDR1 LGHDT and CDR2 YNNKEL (reference sequence). The CDR3 contains 14 residues. The ends lost 6 bases at V and 5 bases at J; junction bases unmatched: 7. The CDR3 DNA is TGTGCCAGCAGACAGGCGGGAGAAAACAATGAGCAGTTCTTC. It is translated as CASRQAGENNEQFF.

The J gene is TRBJ1-1, the V gene TRBV18; 9 nucleotides align to TRBD1. The CDR3 loop spans 18 amino acids. The germline gives CDR1 KGHSH, CDR2 LQKENI. J was trimmed by 1 base and V by 3 bases; bases with no gene match: 12. The CDR3 DNA sequence: TGTGCCAGCTCACCGAGGATGACCGGGACAGGGTCGAACACTGAAGCTTTCTTT. This sequence encodes CASSPRMTGTGSNTEAFF.

This chain uses TRBV2 with TRBJ1-4; 7 bases line up with TRBD1. V lost 6 bases, J lost 5 bases, and 3 bases stayed unmatched. The CDR3 covers 13 residues. Germline values: CDR1 SNHLY, CDR2 FYNNEI. CDR3 sequence: CASRTGPNEKLFF. The DNA for the CDR3 is TGTGCCAGCAGGACAGGGCCAAATGAAAAACTGTTTTTT.

The chain's CDR3 is CASSYSTSYEQYF. The CDR3 DNA is TGTGCCAGCAGTTACTCCACTTCCTACGAGCAGTACTTC. The V and J genes are TRBV6-5 and TRBJ2-7, with no clear D. The germline V gene has CDR1 MNHEY and CDR2 SVGAGI. This CDR3 has 13 residues. Trimming took off 0 bases at V and 1 base at J, with 4 bases between the two ends.

CDR3 in DNA: TGTGCCTGGAGCGCCCCGGGCGGGTCCCATCAGCCCCAGCATTTT. This translates into CAWSAPGGSHQPQHF. The rearrangement uses TRBV30 and TRBJ1-5; D call uncertain. The germline V gene has CDR1 GTSNPN and CDR2 SVGIG (reference sequence). Trimming took 3 bases from V and 5 from J, leaving 17 bases between them. This CDR3 region has 15 residues.

The chain joins TRBV9 to TRBJ2-4; TRBD1 is a possible D gene (7 bases). Germline CDR1 is SGDLS and CDR2 is YYNGEE. The germline V and J ends were trimmed by 3 bases and 6 bases, with 13 bases remaining between them. The CDR3 covers 14 residues. CDR3 DNA sequence: TGTGCCAGCAGCGGGGACAGAGCGGGAAACATTCAGTACTTC. Its translation: CASSGDRAGNIQYF.